The rows below give T cell receptor beta chains drawn from one sample of a study of cytomegalovirus exposure and HLA in healthy donors. TCRdb keeps only in-frame clones here, not all; method: immunoSEQ multiplex PCR. The table lists about 130,000 clones, around 67% of them singletons. What was sequenced was PBMCs. The receptors were sampled from a man between 18 and 29 years old in good health and CMV-seropositive. Both conserved end residues are part of each CDR3. The order of the fields is CDR3 DNA, CDR3 protein, D gene, J gene, clone size, V gene. A D gene is named only where the DNA matches it firmly. Size tells how often a clone was seen (once, few, many) or the class of an expanded clone, and some rows leave it out.

CDR3nt: TGTGCCATCAGTGAGTCTACAGGGTTATACGAGCAGTACTTC; CDR3aa: CAISESTGLYEQYF; d_gene: .; j_gene: TRBJ2-7; abundance: .; v_gene: TRBV10-3
CDR3nt: TGTGCCAGCAGCTTAGTCGGGACTAGCGGGAGAAGGGAGCAGTACTTC; CDR3aa: CASSLVGTSGRREQYF; d_gene: TRBD2; j_gene: TRBJ2-7; abundance: few; v_gene: TRBV7-2
CDR3nt: TGTGCCAGCAGCTTAATGCGGAGCGAGCAGTACTTC; CDR3aa: CASSLMRSEQYF; d_gene: .; j_gene: TRBJ2-7; abundance: .; v_gene: TRBV7-2
CDR3nt: TGTGCCAGCAGCCCAGCCGCCGGGACAGGGCTCCCGTTCTTC; CDR3aa: CASSPAAGTGLPFF; d_gene: TRBD1; j_gene: TRBJ2-1; abundance: .; v_gene: TRBV14
CDR3nt: TGTGCCAGCAGCTCGAGGACAGGGACTAATGAAAAACTGTTTTTT; CDR3aa: CASSSRTGTNEKLFF; d_gene: TRBD1; j_gene: TRBJ1-4; abundance: .; v_gene: TRBV5-4
CDR3nt: TGCGCCAGCAGCTTGGTGGGCGTCAGGGCCTCCACTGAAGCTTTCTTT; CDR3aa: CASSLVGVRASTEAFF; d_gene: .; j_gene: TRBJ1-1; abundance: .; v_gene: TRBV5-1
CDR3nt: TGCAGCACGGACAGGGTTTATGAGCAGTTCTTC; CDR3aa: CSTDRVYEQFF; d_gene: TRBD1; j_gene: TRBJ2-1; abundance: .; v_gene: TRBV20-1
CDR3nt: TGTGCCAGCAGCCAAGAAAGGGGGCCTACCTACGAGCAGTACTTC; CDR3aa: CASSQERGPTYEQYF; d_gene: TRBD1; j_gene: TRBJ2-7; abundance: .; v_gene: TRBV14
CDR3nt: TGTGCCAGCAGTTACGCGGGAGTTGAGCAGTACTTC; CDR3aa: CASSYAGVEQYF; d_gene: TRBD2; j_gene: TRBJ2-7; abundance: few; v_gene: TRBV6-5
CDR3nt: TGTGCCAGCAGTGACCGAAGCACCACTGAAGCTTTCTTT; CDR3aa: CASSDRSTTEAFF; d_gene: .; j_gene: TRBJ1-1; abundance: once; v_gene: TRBV6-4
CDR3nt: TGTGCCAGCAGCGTACTAGCGGTGGTCTTCTACAATGAGCAGTTCTTC; CDR3aa: CASSVLAVVFYNEQFF; d_gene: TRBD2; j_gene: TRBJ2-1; abundance: .; v_gene: TRBV28
CDR3nt: TGTGCCAGCAGTAGACTTGGTGAAAAACTGTTTTTT; CDR3aa: CASSRLGEKLFF; d_gene: .; j_gene: TRBJ1-4; abundance: .; v_gene: TRBV7-2
CDR3nt: TGTGCCAGCAGCCAAGCCCCCATGTTCGGGGACTCAACTAATGAAAAACTGTTTTTT; CDR3aa: CASSQAPMFGDSTNEKLFF; d_gene: .; j_gene: TRBJ1-4; abundance: .; v_gene: TRBV4-2
CDR3nt: TGTGCCAGCAATTATCGGGTAGCGGGACACAATGAGCAGTTCTTC; CDR3aa: CASNYRVAGHNEQFF; d_gene: TRBD2; j_gene: TRBJ2-1; abundance: .; v_gene: TRBV6-1
CDR3nt: TGCGCCAGCAGCCAAGAAATTGGGACAGGGATTAGCACCGGGGAGCTGTTTTTT; CDR3aa: CASSQEIGTGISTGELFF; d_gene: TRBD1; j_gene: TRBJ2-2; abundance: few; v_gene: TRBV4-3
CDR3nt: TGTGCCAGCAGCTTCGGACAGAGCCCAAATCAGCCCCAGCATTTT; CDR3aa: CASSFGQSPNQPQHF; d_gene: .; j_gene: TRBJ1-5; abundance: once; v_gene: TRBV7-2
CDR3nt: TGTGCCAGCAGTTTATCGAGGAATTCACCCCTCCACTTT; CDR3aa: CASSLSRNSPLHF; d_gene: .; j_gene: TRBJ1-6; abundance: .; v_gene: TRBV27
CDR3nt: TGTGCCAGCAGTTACAGACAGGGACTTAGCAATCAGCCCCAGCATTTT; CDR3aa: CASSYRQGLSNQPQHF; d_gene: TRBD1; j_gene: TRBJ1-5; abundance: .; v_gene: TRBV28
CDR3nt: TGTGCTAGCAGCCCGACTAGCGGGGGCCTATTAGGGTACAATGAGCAGTTCTTC; CDR3aa: CASSPTSGGLLGYNEQFF; d_gene: TRBD2; j_gene: TRBJ2-1; abundance: .; v_gene: TRBV7-7
CDR3nt: TGTGCCAGCAGCCGACTAACGCCGGGACTAGCGGCAGCGGATACGCAGTATTTT; CDR3aa: CASSRLTPGLAAADTQYF; d_gene: TRBD2; j_gene: TRBJ2-3; abundance: .; v_gene: TRBV14
CDR3nt: TGTGCCATCAGTGAGTCGATTCGGGGGGCCGGGGCATACGAGCAGTACTTC; CDR3aa: CAISESIRGAGAYEQYF; d_gene: .; j_gene: TRBJ2-7; abundance: .; v_gene: TRBV10-3
CDR3nt: TGCGCCAGCAGCTTGGCCGGAGGACTAGAAAACGGGGAGCTGTTTTTT; CDR3aa: CASSLAGGLENGELFF; d_gene: TRBD2; j_gene: TRBJ2-2; abundance: .; v_gene: TRBV5-1
CDR3nt: TGTGCCAGCAGGGGAAGGGACAGGGGTGGCTACACCTTC; CDR3aa: CASRGRDRGGYTF; d_gene: TRBD1; j_gene: TRBJ1-2; abundance: .; v_gene: TRBV2
CDR3nt: TGTGCCAGTAGTCATGACAGGCGCAATCAGCCCCAGCATTTT; CDR3aa: CASSHDRRNQPQHF; d_gene: .; j_gene: TRBJ1-5; abundance: .; v_gene: TRBV19
CDR3nt: TGTGCCAGCAGCTTGGGAGAACTCCGTCATAGCACAGATACGCAGTATTTT; CDR3aa: CASSLGELRHSTDTQYF; d_gene: .; j_gene: TRBJ2-3; abundance: .; v_gene: TRBV5-6
CDR3nt: TGTGCCAGTACTCCGGGGATTGATCAGCCCCAGCATTTT; CDR3aa: CASTPGIDQPQHF; d_gene: .; j_gene: TRBJ1-5; abundance: .; v_gene: TRBV19
CDR3nt: TGCAGCGTTGAAGATGGGGTGACTAGCGGCTACGAGCAGTACTTC; CDR3aa: CSVEDGVTSGYEQYF; d_gene: TRBD2; j_gene: TRBJ2-7; abundance: .; v_gene: TRBV29-1
CDR3nt: TGTGCCACGAGCTACAGTTTAGGGGAAGCCTACACCTTC; CDR3aa: CATSYSLGEAYTF; d_gene: .; j_gene: TRBJ1-2; abundance: .; v_gene: TRBV15
CDR3nt: TGCGCCAGCAGCTTCCAGGGGCAGCAAGAGACCCAGTACTTC; CDR3aa: CASSFQGQQETQYF; d_gene: .; j_gene: TRBJ2-5; abundance: few; v_gene: TRBV5-1
CDR3nt: TGTGCCAGTAGCCGGGACGGGAGGCCCGGGGAGCTGTTTTTT; CDR3aa: CASSRDGRPGELFF; d_gene: TRBD2; j_gene: TRBJ2-2; abundance: few; v_gene: TRBV19
CDR3nt: TGTGCCAGCAACCCGGGTTGGGGCCGGGGCGGGGGCCCCTCCTACAATGAGCAGTTCTTC; CDR3aa: CASNPGWGRGGGPSYNEQFF; d_gene: .; j_gene: TRBJ2-1; abundance: .; v_gene: TRBV5-4
CDR3nt: TGTGCCAGCAGCGTAGGTACAGGAATCAATCAGCCCCAGCATTTT; CDR3aa: CASSVGTGINQPQHF; d_gene: .; j_gene: TRBJ1-5; abundance: .; v_gene: TRBV9
CDR3nt: TGTGCCAGCAGGCAGACAGGGGCTGGAAACACCATATATTTT; CDR3aa: CASRQTGAGNTIYF; d_gene: TRBD1; j_gene: TRBJ1-3; abundance: .; v_gene: TRBV28
CDR3nt: TGTGCCAGCAGGGACAGTCCCTACGAGCAGTACTTC; CDR3aa: CASRDSPYEQYF; d_gene: .; j_gene: TRBJ2-7; abundance: once; v_gene: TRBV28
CDR3nt: TGTGCCAGCGGGAGATACTACACCTTC; CDR3aa: CASGRYYTF; d_gene: .; j_gene: TRBJ1-2; abundance: .; v_gene: TRBV28
CDR3nt: TGTGCCACCAGCCACCCCTCGGGGGGCGTTAATTCACCCCTCCACTTT; CDR3aa: CATSHPSGGVNSPLHF; d_gene: .; j_gene: TRBJ1-6; abundance: once; v_gene: TRBV15
CDR3nt: TGCAGCGTTCCCGGGACAGGGTGGGCTGAAGCTTTCTTT; CDR3aa: CSVPGTGWAEAFF; d_gene: TRBD1; j_gene: TRBJ1-1; abundance: .; v_gene: TRBV29-1
CDR3nt: TGTGCCAGCAGCACCAGGGTTCTCCAGTACTTC; CDR3aa: CASSTRVLQYF; d_gene: .; j_gene: TRBJ2-4; abundance: .; v_gene: TRBV7-2
CDR3nt: TGTGCCAGCAGCTTATCTGGCGGGAGAGGCGATACGCAGTATTTT; CDR3aa: CASSLSGGRGDTQYF; d_gene: TRBD2; j_gene: TRBJ2-3; abundance: .; v_gene: TRBV7-2
CDR3nt: TGCGCCAGCAGCTCTCCGGGTAATTCACCCCTCCACTTT; CDR3aa: CASSSPGNSPLHF; d_gene: .; j_gene: TRBJ1-6; abundance: .; v_gene: TRBV5-1
CDR3nt: TGTGCCAGCAGACGGCAGGGGAGCTCCTACAATGAGCAGTTCTTC; CDR3aa: CASRRQGSSYNEQFF; d_gene: .; j_gene: TRBJ2-1; abundance: .; v_gene: TRBV2
CDR3nt: TGCGCCAGCAGCTTGGACGGGAACACCGGGGAGCTGTTTTTT; CDR3aa: CASSLDGNTGELFF; d_gene: .; j_gene: TRBJ2-2; abundance: .; v_gene: TRBV5-1
CDR3nt: TGTGCCAGCAGCGTAGCCGGGACAGCTAATGAAAAACTGTTTTTT; CDR3aa: CASSVAGTANEKLFF; d_gene: TRBD1; j_gene: TRBJ1-4; abundance: .; v_gene: TRBV9
CDR3nt: TGTGCCAGCAGTTTATTCGGAGGGGTTGGCTACACCTTC; CDR3aa: CASSLFGGVGYTF; d_gene: .; j_gene: TRBJ1-2; abundance: .; v_gene: TRBV27
CDR3nt: TGCGCCAGCAGCCAAGCCCTCCTAGCGGGAGAAACCGGGGAGCTGTTTTTT; CDR3aa: CASSQALLAGETGELFF; d_gene: TRBD2; j_gene: TRBJ2-2; abundance: .; v_gene: TRBV4-3
CDR3nt: TGTGCCAGCAAACGAGCGAATATTGGTTTGGCTGAAGCTTTCTTT; CDR3aa: CASKRANIGLAEAFF; d_gene: .; j_gene: TRBJ1-1; abundance: once; v_gene: TRBV6-5
CDR3nt: TGTGCCAGTAGTAGGCACCTGGACAGGGGGTCTGAAGCTTTCTTT; CDR3aa: CASSRHLDRGSEAFF; d_gene: TRBD1; j_gene: TRBJ1-1; abundance: .; v_gene: TRBV19
CDR3nt: TGTGCCAGCAGCCTAGCGGGAGCAATAGGCAATGAGCAGTTCTTC; CDR3aa: CASSLAGAIGNEQFF; d_gene: TRBD2; j_gene: TRBJ2-1; abundance: once; v_gene: TRBV9
CDR3nt: TGCGCCAGCACCAGAGGGACAGCGATGAACACTGAAGCTTTCTTT; CDR3aa: CASTRGTAMNTEAFF; d_gene: TRBD1; j_gene: TRBJ1-1; abundance: .; v_gene: TRBV5-1
CDR3nt: TGTGCCAGTAGTGCTTACGGTTCCGGGGAGCTGTTTTTT; CDR3aa: CASSAYGSGELFF; d_gene: .; j_gene: TRBJ2-2; abundance: .; v_gene: TRBV19
CDR3nt: TGTGCCAGCAGCCCCGACAGGGTAGGAGATACGCAGTATTTT; CDR3aa: CASSPDRVGDTQYF; d_gene: TRBD1; j_gene: TRBJ2-3; abundance: few; v_gene: TRBV7-6
CDR3nt: TGTGCCAGCAGCTTAGGGGGACTAGCGGGAGAAACAGATACGCAGTATTTT; CDR3aa: CASSLGGLAGETDTQYF; d_gene: TRBD2; j_gene: TRBJ2-3; abundance: .; v_gene: TRBV13
CDR3nt: TGTGCCAGCAGTTCCAAACAGGGAAGCGAGCAGTACTTC; CDR3aa: CASSSKQGSEQYF; d_gene: .; j_gene: TRBJ2-7; abundance: .; v_gene: TRBV27